Following are 19 T cell receptor beta chains from one sample sequenced in a study of cytomegalovirus exposure and HLA in healthy donors. The primer mix had 60 Vbeta and 13 Jbeta primers. Generated by immunoSEQ multiplex PCR, the TCRdb table keeps only in-frame clones and is missing some. The table includes approximately 91,000 clones, 86% detected once. What was sequenced was PBMCs. The receptors were gathered from a man aged 30-40 years in good health and CMV-seropositive.

The chain combines TRBV27 with TRBJ2-7, with 7 bases fitting TRBD2. The CDR3 spans 15 residues. Germline V lookup: CDR1 MNHEY, CDR2 SMNVEV (reference sequence). Losses at the gene ends were 1 base for V and 3 bases for J; bases not matched to a gene: 6. Written as DNA, the CDR3 is TGTGCCAGCAGTTTATTAGGACGGGGGGACTACGAGCAGTACTTC. Translated: CASSLLGRGDYEQYF.

The chain combines TRBV19 with TRBJ2-7; TRBD2 matches at 13 bases. The trim removed 5 bases at V and 3 bases at J, leaving 1 base unmatched. This CDR3 has 14 residues. The germline V gene encodes CDR1 LNHDA and CDR2 SQIVND (reference sequence). In DNA, the CDR3 is TGTGCCAGTAGTGGGACTAGCGGGATCTACGAGCAGTACTTC. Translated, it gives CASSGTSGIYEQYF.

The CDR3 bases are TGTGCCAGCAGCCCCCGGGGTGGGACAGGCTCCTACGAGCAGTACTTC. Translating it yields CASSPRGGTGSYEQYF. The genes are TRBV7-9 and TRBJ2-7; 8 nucleotides agree with TRBD1. This CDR3 region has 16 residues. Germline loops: CDR1 SEHNR, CDR2 FQNEAQ (reference sequence). Germline trimming cut 5 bases from V and 0 bases from J; bases unmatched to any gene: 9.

The V gene is TRBV14, the J gene TRBJ2-7; D unresolved. The germline V gene has CDR1 SGHDN and CDR2 FVKESK. CDR3 size: 13 residues. V was clipped by 1 base and J by 2 bases, with 6 bases between them. In nucleotides, the CDR3 is TGTGCCAGCAGCCAAGGCACAGCCTACGAGCAGTACTTC. This sequence encodes CASSQGTAYEQYF.

The chain links TRBV5-1 to TRBJ2-1; no firm D call. Trimming cost V 3 bases and J 2 bases, with 12 bases left between them. This CDR3 comprises 15 residues. Per the germline V gene, CDR1 is SGHRS and CDR2 is YFSETQ. In DNA, the CDR3 is TGCGCCAGCAGCTCCCGTGGAGCGACCTACAATGAGCAGTTCTTC. Translating it yields CASSSRGATYNEQFF.

Here the CDR3 DNA reads TGTGCCAGCAGCCCCGGGACAGCGATTGATAGCAATCAGCCCCAGCATTTT. Protein sequence: CASSPGTAIDSNQPQHF. The chain recombines TRBV28 with TRBJ1-5; 7 bases map to TRBD1. Germline CDR1 reads MDHEN; CDR2 reads SYDVKM. The CDR3 extends over 17 amino acids. The J segment lost 0 bases and the V segment lost 6 bases, leaving 11 bases of the junction unmatched.

The gene calls are TRBV5-1 and TRBJ2-1; 7 bases are shared with TRBD2. The V segment lost 0 bases and the J segment 8 bases; nucleotides outside the gene matches: 20. The CDR3 contains 19 residues. Germline V gene data show CDR1 as SGHRS and CDR2 as YFSETQ. The CDR3 sequence: CASSLDSRGGRAFRDEQFF. In DNA, the CDR3 is TGCGCCAGCAGCTTGGACAGTCGGGGAGGGAGGGCTTTTAGGGATGAGCAGTTCTTC. The whole variable domain, filled in from reference TRBV5-1 and TRBJ2-1, reads KAGVTQTPRYLIKTRGQQVTLSCSPISGHRSVSWYQQTPGQGLQFLFEYFSETQRNKGNFPGRFSGRQFSNSRSEMNVSTLELGDSALYLCASSLDSRGGRAFRDEQFFGPGTRLTVL.

J is TRBJ2-7 and V is TRBV27, with D tentatively TRBD1 (5 bases). This CDR3 has 15 amino acids. Germline V gene lookup returns CDR1 MNHEY and CDR2 SMNVEV (reference sequence). The V and J ends lost 6 bases and 0 bases respectively, with 15 bases between them. DNA for the CDR3: TGTGCCAGCAGGACAGACGAGTCTGTCTCCTACGAGCAGTACTTC. Protein sequence: CASRTDESVSYEQYF.

The chain is built from TRBV28 and TRBJ2-5; 7 positions match TRBD1. The CDR3 has 19 residues. After removal of 3 bases from V and 2 bases from J, the junction contained 18 bases not matched to a gene. Germline loops: CDR1 MDHEN, CDR2 SYDVKM. In DNA, the CDR3 is TGTGCCAGCAGTTTTCCCTGGGTAGCGCAAGGGGGCTTTCAAGAGACCCAGTACTTC. Residues: CASSFPWVAQGGFQETQYF.

The CDR3 coding sequence is TGTGCCAGCAGCCAAGATCGGGTCAGATTCTACGAGCAGTACTTC. Protein: CASSQDRVRFYEQYF. The V and J genes are TRBV14 and TRBJ2-7; D gene ambiguous. V lost 0 bases to trimming and J lost 3 bases, with 12 bases between them. CDR3 length: 15 residues. Germline CDR1 SGHDN, CDR2 FVKESK.

This clone has a handful of counts. This rearrangement joins TRBV10-1 to TRBJ2-1, with D uncertain. The V end was cut by 0 bases, the J end by 7 bases, with 10 bases between. This CDR3 contains 14 residues. Per germline, CDR1 WNHNN and CDR2 SYGVQD (reference sequence). The chain's CDR3 is CASSESSVENEQFF. The CDR3 nucleotides are TGCGCCAGCAGTGAGTCGTCAGTTGAAAATGAGCAGTTCTTC.

This sequence joins TRBV5-1 and TRBJ1-2, with D possibly being TRBD1 (5 bases). The length of the CDR3 is 16 residues. V lost 0 bases and J 3 bases, leaving 15 bases between the germline ends. Germline CDR1 reads SGHRS; CDR2 reads YFSETQ. DNA for the CDR3: TGCGCCAGCAGCTTGGCCTGGGGGGTGACGGACTATGGCTACACCTTC. This translates into CASSLAWGVTDYGYTF. Drawing the rest from reference TRBV5-1 and TRBJ1-2, the complete variable domain is KAGVTQTPRYLIKTRGQQVTLSCSPISGHRSVSWYQQTPGQGLQFLFEYFSETQRNKGNFPGRFSGRQFSNSRSEMNVSTLELGDSALYLCASSLAWGVTDYGYTFGSGTRLTVV.

V and J are TRBV7-8 and TRBJ1-4; 9 nucleotides agree with TRBD1. The CDR3 extends over 16 amino acids. From germline, CDR1 is SGHVS and CDR2 FQNEAQ. Trimming removed 1 base from V and 8 bases from J; junction bases left unmatched: 8. The CDR3 protein is CASSLGNRGLGEKLFF. CDR3 in DNA: TGTGCCAGCAGCTTAGGCAACAGGGGGCTGGGAGAAAAACTGTTTTTT.

This chain connects TRBV7-9 to TRBJ1-2; D is undetermined. The V end lost 4 bases, the J end lost 4 bases, and 16 bases lay between the germline ends. This CDR3 comprises 15 residues. From germline, CDR1 is SEHNR and CDR2 FQNEAQ (reference sequence). The CDR3 protein is CASSSSARGSYGYTF. DNA for the CDR3: TGTGCCAGCAGCTCCAGCGCACGAGGGTCCTATGGCTACACCTTC.

This chain uses TRBV5-1 with TRBJ1-4; a weak D match, TRBD1 (5 bases). This CDR3 contains 15 residues. Trimming stripped 3 bases from V and 8 bases from J, with 17 bases between. CDR1 is SGHRS, CDR2 YFSETQ, per germline. CDR3 DNA sequence: TGCGCCAGCAGCTACGGGAGGAGGGACGGGGAAAAACTGTTTTTT. Residues: CASSYGRRDGEKLFF.

V usage is TRBV6-1 and J usage is TRBJ2-1; TRBD2 matches at 11 bases. The trim removed 4 bases at V and 9 bases at J, leaving 8 bases unmatched. CDR3 length: 15 residues. The germline V gene has CDR1 MNHNS and CDR2 SASEGT. CDR3 in DNA: TGTGCCAGCAGTGGTCAGGCTAGCGGGAGGTTTGAGCAGTTCTTC. It specifies CASSGQASGRFEQFF.

This chain connects TRBV18 to TRBJ1-5, with D tentatively TRBD1 (5 bases). The germline V gene has CDR1 KGHSH and CDR2 LQKENI. V was cut by 6 bases and J by 5 bases, with 20 bases left in between. This CDR3 contains 16 residues. The CDR3 loop reads CASSGGEDPSYQPQHF. The CDR3 DNA reads as TGTGCCAGCTCCGGGGGGGAGGACCCCTCCTATCAGCCCCAGCATTTT.

This chain links TRBV9 with TRBJ2-7; 10 positions match TRBD2. There are 16 residues in the CDR3. V lost 0 bases, J lost 1 base, and 4 bases stayed unmatched. Germline values: CDR1 SGDLS, CDR2 YYNGEE. CDR3: CASSVGVSGRSYEQYF. In DNA form, the CDR3 reads TGTGCCAGCAGCGTAGGGGTTAGCGGGAGGTCCTACGAGCAGTACTTC.

The gene calls are TRBV7-2 and TRBJ2-2; TRBD2 agrees at 7 bases. The CDR3 sequence is 16 residues long. The ends lost 1 base at V and 2 bases at J; junction bases unmatched: 4. Germline V gene lookup returns CDR1 SGHTA and CDR2 FQGNSA. CDR3 in amino acids: CASSLGPSGNTGELFF. For the CDR3, the DNA is TGTGCCAGCAGCTTAGGCCCTAGCGGCAACACCGGGGAGCTGTTTTTT.